Listed below are T cell receptor beta chains from one sample, sequenced in a study of T cell responses to AZD1222 COVID-19 vaccine. The table came from immunoSEQ multiplex PCR; TCRdb's copy has only in-frame clones and leaves some out. The data contain approximately 120,000 clones, 75% to 90% of them singletons. The source material was peripheral blood, sampled 28 days after the second AZD1222 dose. The receptors derive from an adult who received the AZD1222 COVID-19 vaccine. The CDR3 runs from the conserved cysteine through the conserved F or W. The D gene is left open where the match is weak. Size is omitted from some rows. Given values are once, few, many or a class for expanded clones.

v_gene: TRBV5-6; d_gene: TRBD1; j_gene: TRBJ1-1; abundance: few; CDR3aa: CASSDRGGTEAFF; CDR3nt: TGTGCCAGCAGCGACAGGGGTGGAACTGAAGCTTTCTTT
v_gene: TRBV5-1; d_gene: .; j_gene: TRBJ1-5; abundance: .; CDR3aa: CASSLDQGNQPQHF; CDR3nt: TGCGCCAGCAGCTTGGATCAGGGGAATCAGCCCCAGCATTTT
v_gene: TRBV24-1; d_gene: TRBD1; j_gene: TRBJ2-7; abundance: .; CDR3aa: CATSDGDRGAYEQYF; CDR3nt: TGTGCCACCAGTGATGGCGACAGGGGAGCCTACGAGCAGTACTTC
v_gene: TRBV5-1; d_gene: .; j_gene: TRBJ1-6; abundance: .; CDR3aa: CASSPGPSGGNSPLHF; CDR3nt: TGCGCCAGCAGCCCTGGGCCCTCGGGGGGTAATTCACCCCTCCACTTT
v_gene: TRBV19; d_gene: .; j_gene: TRBJ1-4; abundance: few; CDR3aa: CASSMQDEKLFF; CDR3nt: TGTGCCAGTAGTATGCAGGATGAAAAACTGTTTTTT
v_gene: TRBV20-1; d_gene: TRBD1; j_gene: TRBJ1-2; abundance: .; CDR3aa: CSADRVDGYTF; CDR3nt: TGCAGTGCCGACAGGGTCGATGGCTACACCTTC
v_gene: TRBV30; d_gene: .; j_gene: TRBJ2-1; abundance: .; CDR3aa: CAWSGVSRDNEQFF; CDR3nt: TGTGCCTGGAGTGGGGTATCCCGAGACAATGAGCAGTTCTTC
v_gene: TRBV6-5; d_gene: .; j_gene: TRBJ1-2; abundance: once; CDR3aa: CASRPQNNYGYTF; CDR3nt: TGTGCCAGCAGACCACAGAATAACTATGGCTACACCTTC
v_gene: TRBV7-8; d_gene: .; j_gene: TRBJ2-3; abundance: .; CDR3aa: CASSLRPESSTDTQYF; CDR3nt: TGTGCCAGCAGCTTAAGGCCAGAGTCGAGCACAGATACGCAGTATTTT
v_gene: TRBV5-1; d_gene: .; j_gene: TRBJ2-7; abundance: .; CDR3aa: CASSPTGRIYEQYF; CDR3nt: TGCGCCAGCAGCCCGACGGGCAGGATCTACGAGCAGTACTTC
v_gene: TRBV4-2; d_gene: .; j_gene: TRBJ2-3; abundance: .; CDR3aa: CASSQGFNTQYF; CDR3nt: TGTGCCAGCAGCCAAGGGTTCAATACGCAGTATTTT
v_gene: TRBV6-2/TRBV6-3; d_gene: .; j_gene: TRBJ1-6; abundance: .; CDR3aa: CASSFSRSQSPLHF; CDR3nt: TGTGCCAGCAGTTTCTCGAGGTCCCAATCACCCCTCCACTTT
v_gene: TRBV6-5; d_gene: .; j_gene: TRBJ2-7; abundance: .; CDR3aa: CASSRDPVYEQYF; CDR3nt: TGTGCCAGCAGCAGGGATCCGGTCTACGAGCAGTACTTC
v_gene: TRBV5-5; d_gene: .; j_gene: TRBJ1-1; abundance: .; CDR3aa: CASSLGWQSGLNTEAFF; CDR3nt: TGTGCCAGCAGCTTGGGTTGGCAGTCGGGCTTGAACACTGAAGCTTTCTTT
v_gene: TRBV4-1; d_gene: .; j_gene: TRBJ1-4; abundance: once; CDR3aa: CASSRGSRDGEKLFF; CDR3nt: TGCGCCAGCAGCCGGGGGAGCAGGGATGGAGAAAAACTGTTTTTT
v_gene: TRBV11-2; d_gene: .; j_gene: TRBJ1-2; abundance: once; CDR3aa: CASSLVRGGNYGYTF; CDR3nt: TGTGCCAGCAGCTTAGTAAGGGGGGGGAACTATGGCTACACCTTC
v_gene: TRBV5-4; d_gene: TRBD1; j_gene: TRBJ1-1; abundance: .; CDR3aa: CASSSSIAAGGTEAFF; CDR3nt: TGTGCCAGCAGCTCCTCTATCGCGGCAGGGGGCACTGAAGCTTTCTTT